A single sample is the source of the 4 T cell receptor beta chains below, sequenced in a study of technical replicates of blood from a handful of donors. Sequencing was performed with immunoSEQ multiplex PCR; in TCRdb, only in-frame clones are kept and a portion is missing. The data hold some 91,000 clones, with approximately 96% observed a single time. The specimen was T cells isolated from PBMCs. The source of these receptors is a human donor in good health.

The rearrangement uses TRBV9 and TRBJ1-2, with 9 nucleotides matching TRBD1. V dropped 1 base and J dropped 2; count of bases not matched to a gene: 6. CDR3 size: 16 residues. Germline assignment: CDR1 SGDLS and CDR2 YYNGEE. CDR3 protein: CASSVTGGPLNYGYTF. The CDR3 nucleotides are TGTGCCAGCAGCGTAACAGGGGGCCCCTTAAACTATGGCTACACCTTC.

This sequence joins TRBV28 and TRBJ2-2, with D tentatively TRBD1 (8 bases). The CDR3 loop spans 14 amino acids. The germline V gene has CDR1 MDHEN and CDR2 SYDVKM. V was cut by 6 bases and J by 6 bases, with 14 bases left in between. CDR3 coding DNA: TGTGCCAGCAGGGCACAGGGGGGGGCCGGGGAGCTGTTTTTT. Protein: CASRAQGGAGELFF.

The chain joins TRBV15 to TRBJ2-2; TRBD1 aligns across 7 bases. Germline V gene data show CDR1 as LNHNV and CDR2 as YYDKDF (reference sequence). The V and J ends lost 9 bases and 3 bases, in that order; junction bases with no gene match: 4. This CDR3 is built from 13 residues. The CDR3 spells CATDRAYTGELFF. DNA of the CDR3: TGTGCCACTGACAGGGCTTACACCGGGGAGCTGTTTTTT.

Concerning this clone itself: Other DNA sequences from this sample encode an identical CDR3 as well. CDR3 region: CASSDRDTEAFF. DNA of the CDR3: TGTGCCAGCAGTGATCGGGACACTGAAGCTTTCTTT. The rearrangement joins TRBV2 to TRBJ1-1; D is unclear. Trimming removed 3 bases from V and 3 bases from J, with 5 bases in between. This CDR3 comprises 12 residues. Germline-derived CDR1 and CDR2 are SNHLY and FYNNEI.